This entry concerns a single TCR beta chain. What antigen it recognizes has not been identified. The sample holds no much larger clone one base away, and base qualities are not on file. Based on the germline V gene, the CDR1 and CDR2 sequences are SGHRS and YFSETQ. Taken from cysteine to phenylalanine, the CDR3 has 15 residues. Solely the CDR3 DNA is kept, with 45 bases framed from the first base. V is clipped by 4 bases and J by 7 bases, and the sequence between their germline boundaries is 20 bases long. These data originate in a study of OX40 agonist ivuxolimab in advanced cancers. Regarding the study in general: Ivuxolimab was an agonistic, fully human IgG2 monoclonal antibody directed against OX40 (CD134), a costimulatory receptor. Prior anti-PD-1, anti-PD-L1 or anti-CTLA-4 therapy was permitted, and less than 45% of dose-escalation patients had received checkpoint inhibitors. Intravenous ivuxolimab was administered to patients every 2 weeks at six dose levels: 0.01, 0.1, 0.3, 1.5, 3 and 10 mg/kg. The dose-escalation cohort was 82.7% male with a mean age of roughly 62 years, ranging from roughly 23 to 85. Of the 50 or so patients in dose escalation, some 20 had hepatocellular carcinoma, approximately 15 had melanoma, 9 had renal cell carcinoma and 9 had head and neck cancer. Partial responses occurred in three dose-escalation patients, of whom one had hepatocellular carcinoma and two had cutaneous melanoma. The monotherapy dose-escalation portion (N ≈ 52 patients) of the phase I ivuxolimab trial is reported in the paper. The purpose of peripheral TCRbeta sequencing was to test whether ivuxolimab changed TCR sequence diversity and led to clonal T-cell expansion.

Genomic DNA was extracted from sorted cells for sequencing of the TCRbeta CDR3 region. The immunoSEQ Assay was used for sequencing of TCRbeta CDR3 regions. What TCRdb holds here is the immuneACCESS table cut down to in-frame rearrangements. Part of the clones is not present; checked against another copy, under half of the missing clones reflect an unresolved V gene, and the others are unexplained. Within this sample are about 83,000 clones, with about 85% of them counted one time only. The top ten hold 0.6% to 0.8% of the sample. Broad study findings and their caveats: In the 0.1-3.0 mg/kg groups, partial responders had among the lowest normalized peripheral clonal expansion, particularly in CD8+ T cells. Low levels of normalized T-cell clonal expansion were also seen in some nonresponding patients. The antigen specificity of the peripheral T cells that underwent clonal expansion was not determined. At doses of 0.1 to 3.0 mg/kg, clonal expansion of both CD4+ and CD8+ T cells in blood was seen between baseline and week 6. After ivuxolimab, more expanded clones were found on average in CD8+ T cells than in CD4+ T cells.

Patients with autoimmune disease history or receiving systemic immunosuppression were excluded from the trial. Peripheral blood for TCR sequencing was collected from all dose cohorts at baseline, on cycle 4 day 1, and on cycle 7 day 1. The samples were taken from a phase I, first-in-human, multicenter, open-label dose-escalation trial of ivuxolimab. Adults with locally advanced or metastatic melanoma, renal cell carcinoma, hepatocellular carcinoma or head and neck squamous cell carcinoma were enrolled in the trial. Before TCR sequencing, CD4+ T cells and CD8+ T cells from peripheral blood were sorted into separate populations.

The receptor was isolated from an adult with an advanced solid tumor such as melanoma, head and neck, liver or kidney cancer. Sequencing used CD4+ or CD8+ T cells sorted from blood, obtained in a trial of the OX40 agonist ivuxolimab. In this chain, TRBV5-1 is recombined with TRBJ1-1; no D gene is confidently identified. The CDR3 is CASSLGDGGLGEAFF. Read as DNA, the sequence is TGCGCCAGCAGCCTCGGTGATGGAGGGTTGGGTGAAGCTTTCTTT.